These T cell receptor beta chains were read from a single sample in a study of control samples from healthy donors and cancer patients. Clones were sequenced by immunoSEQ multiplex PCR, and TCRdb holds only the in-frame ones, with some missing. The sample lists approximately 130,000 clones; roughly 84% were seen once. What was sequenced was blood. Receptors were obtained from a middle-aged man in good health. Each CDR3 is given with its conserved first and last residue. Fields, in order: D gene, V gene, J gene, clone size, CDR3 DNA, CDR3 protein. A D gene is named only where the DNA matches it firmly. Clone size is shown for a subset of rows, as once, few, many or a class of expanded clone.

d_call: NA
v_call: TRBV20-1
j_call: TRBJ1-1
clone_size: NA
cdr3_nt: TGCAGTGCCACTGAAGCTTTCTTT
cdr3_aa: CSATEAFF

d_call: NA
v_call: TRBV6-5
j_call: TRBJ1-2
clone_size: NA
cdr3_nt: TGTGCCAGCAGTTACTGGGGGAATGGCTACACCTTC
cdr3_aa: CASSYWGNGYTF

d_call: NA
v_call: TRBV7-9
j_call: TRBJ1-2
clone_size: NA
cdr3_nt: TGTGCCAGCAGAAGTGGGACGCATGGCTACACCTTC
cdr3_aa: CASRSGTHGYTF

d_call: TRBD1
v_call: TRBV30
j_call: TRBJ2-7
clone_size: few
cdr3_nt: TGTGCCTGGAGTGTAGGGACAGGGGGAGGCTACGAGCAGTACTTC
cdr3_aa: CAWSVGTGGGYEQYF

d_call: TRBD1
v_call: TRBV30
j_call: TRBJ1-4
clone_size: NA
cdr3_nt: TGTGCCTGGAGTCCGAGACAGGGAATTAATGAAAAACTGTTTTTT
cdr3_aa: CAWSPRQGINEKLFF

d_call: TRBD2
v_call: TRBV7-2
j_call: TRBJ2-6
clone_size: few
cdr3_nt: TGTGCCAGCAGCTTAGGCGGGAGCTCTGGGGCCAACGTCCTGACTTTC
cdr3_aa: CASSLGGSSGANVLTF

d_call: NA
v_call: TRBV5-1
j_call: TRBJ1-5
clone_size: NA
cdr3_nt: TGCGCCAGCAGCTTTAATTCAGGTTCTGGGCAGCCCCAGCATTTT
cdr3_aa: CASSFNSGSGQPQHF

d_call: NA
v_call: TRBV29-1
j_call: TRBJ2-3
clone_size: NA
cdr3_nt: TGCAGCGCTGGGACCGAGAGGACGCAGTATTTT
cdr3_aa: CSAGTERTQYF

d_call: TRBD1
v_call: TRBV12-3/TRBV12-4
j_call: TRBJ1-2
clone_size: NA
cdr3_nt: TGTGCCAGCAGTTTAGTCTACAGGGGTGGCTACACCTTC
cdr3_aa: CASSLVYRGGYTF

d_call: NA
v_call: TRBV7-3
j_call: TRBJ2-2
clone_size: once
cdr3_nt: TGTGCCAGCAGCTTATCCCTAGCTGCCGGGGAGCTGTTTTTT
cdr3_aa: CASSLSLAAGELFF

d_call: TRBD1
v_call: TRBV6-2/TRBV6-3
j_call: TRBJ1-2
clone_size: NA
cdr3_nt: TGTGCCAGCAGTTACGGACAGGGGGCGAGGGACTATGGCTACACCTTC
cdr3_aa: CASSYGQGARDYGYTF

d_call: TRBD1
v_call: TRBV15
j_call: TRBJ2-7
clone_size: NA
cdr3_nt: TGTGCCACCAGCAGAGATTACAGGGGTGGCGAGCAGTACTTC
cdr3_aa: CATSRDYRGGEQYF

d_call: NA
v_call: TRBV18
j_call: TRBJ1-4
clone_size: few
cdr3_nt: TGTGCCAGCTCTCGCGACAGGATAGATGAAAAACTGTTTTTT
cdr3_aa: CASSRDRIDEKLFF

d_call: NA
v_call: TRBV19
j_call: TRBJ1-1
clone_size: NA
cdr3_nt: TGTGCCAGTAGTATAGATTCCCGACACGGCCAGAGCACTGAAGCTTTCTTT
cdr3_aa: CASSIDSRHGQSTEAFF

d_call: NA
v_call: TRBV6-5
j_call: TRBJ1-1
clone_size: NA
cdr3_nt: TGTGCCAGCAGTCAGTGGACAGCCACTGAAGCTTTCTTT
cdr3_aa: CASSQWTATEAFF

d_call: NA
v_call: TRBV29-1
j_call: TRBJ2-7
clone_size: NA
cdr3_nt: TGCAGCGTTGTCGACAGGAGAAGGCTCGAGCAGTACTTC
cdr3_aa: CSVVDRRRLEQYF

d_call: NA
v_call: TRBV4-1
j_call: TRBJ2-3
clone_size: NA
cdr3_nt: TGCGCCAGCAGCCAAGATAGGGTTTCTTTCGTAGATACGCAGTATTTT
cdr3_aa: CASSQDRVSFVDTQYF

d_call: NA
v_call: TRBV9
j_call: TRBJ1-1
clone_size: NA
cdr3_nt: TGTGCCAGCAGCGTAGGTACGGGCACTGAAGCTTTCTTT
cdr3_aa: CASSVGTGTEAFF

d_call: NA
v_call: TRBV2
j_call: TRBJ2-1
clone_size: many
cdr3_nt: TGTGCAGGGGGAACCTACAATGAGCAGTTCTTC
cdr3_aa: CAGGTYNEQFF

d_call: NA
v_call: TRBV5-1
j_call: TRBJ1-4
clone_size: NA
cdr3_nt: TGCGCCAGCAGCTCGGTCACAACTAATGAAAAACTGTTTTTT
cdr3_aa: CASSSVTTNEKLFF

d_call: NA
v_call: TRBV5-1
j_call: TRBJ1-5
clone_size: NA
cdr3_nt: TGCGCCAGCAGCTTGGTTCCAGGAAATCAGCCCCAGCATTTT
cdr3_aa: CASSLVPGNQPQHF

d_call: NA
v_call: TRBV30
j_call: TRBJ2-2
clone_size: once
cdr3_nt: TGTGCCTGGAGACTATTAAATTCGGGCCGCGCCGGGGAGCTGTTTTTT
cdr3_aa: CAWRLLNSGRAGELFF

d_call: NA
v_call: TRBV4-1
j_call: TRBJ2-2
clone_size: NA
cdr3_nt: TGCGCCAGCAGCCACGGGGAGGAGAGGGGGCAGAACACCGGGGAGCTGTTTTTT
cdr3_aa: CASSHGEERGQNTGELFF

d_call: TRBD1
v_call: TRBV14
j_call: TRBJ1-5
clone_size: NA
cdr3_nt: TGTGCCAGCAGCCAAGCGGGACAGGTCCATCAGCCCCAGCATTTT
cdr3_aa: CASSQAGQVHQPQHF

d_call: TRBD1
v_call: TRBV2
j_call: TRBJ1-1
clone_size: NA
cdr3_nt: TGTGCCAGCAGTGTGTTTGGGACAGGGACGACTGAAGCTTTCTTT
cdr3_aa: CASSVFGTGTTEAFF

d_call: TRBD1
v_call: TRBV18
j_call: TRBJ1-2
clone_size: NA
cdr3_nt: TGTGCCAGCTCACCATCACCGGGACAGGGGAACTATGGCTACACCTTC
cdr3_aa: CASSPSPGQGNYGYTF

d_call: NA
v_call: TRBV6-6
j_call: TRBJ1-1
clone_size: once
cdr3_nt: TGTGCCAGCAGTTACCCCGAACAGGGCCGGGGGTTGGCTTTCTTT
cdr3_aa: CASSYPEQGRGLAFF

d_call: NA
v_call: TRBV4-2
j_call: TRBJ1-2
clone_size: NA
cdr3_nt: TGTGCCAGCAGCCAAGGGGGGACGACCGCCACCTTC
cdr3_aa: CASSQGGTTATF

d_call: NA
v_call: TRBV7-2
j_call: TRBJ1-6
clone_size: NA
cdr3_nt: TGTGCCAGCTTGGACAGCCTAAGCTCCTATAATTCACCCCTCCACTTT
cdr3_aa: CASLDSLSSYNSPLHF

d_call: NA
v_call: TRBV4-3
j_call: TRBJ2-7
clone_size: NA
cdr3_nt: TGCGCCAGCAGCCAAGACAGCGGTTACGAGCAGTACTTC
cdr3_aa: CASSQDSGYEQYF

d_call: TRBD1
v_call: TRBV5-8
j_call: TRBJ2-1
clone_size: once
cdr3_nt: TGTGCCAGCTCCCGGGACAGACCTGTTAATGAGCAGTTCTTC
cdr3_aa: CASSRDRPVNEQFF

d_call: NA
v_call: TRBV6-2/TRBV6-3
j_call: TRBJ2-3
clone_size: NA
cdr3_nt: TGTGCCAGCAGTTACTCGAGAATCCGCACAGATACGCAGTATTTT
cdr3_aa: CASSYSRIRTDTQYF

d_call: NA
v_call: TRBV5-6
j_call: TRBJ1-6
clone_size: NA
cdr3_nt: TGTGCCAGCAGCTTTGGGGAAACAGGGTTTAATTCACCCCTCCACTTT
cdr3_aa: CASSFGETGFNSPLHF

d_call: NA
v_call: TRBV11-3
j_call: TRBJ1-2
clone_size: NA
cdr3_nt: TGTGCCAGCAGCCCCACGATGCCAGGCGGCTATGGCTACACCTTC
cdr3_aa: CASSPTMPGGYGYTF

d_call: TRBD1
v_call: TRBV19
j_call: TRBJ1-6
clone_size: NA
cdr3_nt: TGTGCCAGTAGGCCACCGGACAGGGACAGTTCACCCCTCCACTTT
cdr3_aa: CASRPPDRDSSPLHF

d_call: NA
v_call: TRBV7-3
j_call: TRBJ2-3
clone_size: NA
cdr3_nt: TGTGCCAGCAGCCCCGGCCGGGGCAACGCAGATACGCAGTATTTT
cdr3_aa: CASSPGRGNADTQYF

d_call: NA
v_call: TRBV6-5
j_call: TRBJ1-2
clone_size: NA
cdr3_nt: TGTGCCAGCAGTTCCAACGGGGGTCCTCATGGCTACACCTTC
cdr3_aa: CASSSNGGPHGYTF

d_call: NA
v_call: TRBV5-1
j_call: TRBJ1-1
clone_size: once
cdr3_nt: TGCGCCAGCAGCTTAACGACGGGGCAAGGGACTGAAGCTTTCTTT
cdr3_aa: CASSLTTGQGTEAFF